The source of this TCR beta chain is a study of blood T cell repertoires in COVID-19. About the study: Material from acute and convalescent COVID-19 was sourced from the United States, Italy and Spain. Nucleic acid was either cDNA or gDNA, and it came from T cells, B-cell-depleted T cells, or PBMCs.

Germline V lookup: CDR1 PRHDT, CDR2 FYEKMQ (reference sequence). The V segment lost 4 bases and the J segment 12 bases; nucleotides outside the gene matches: 5. This CDR3 has 13 amino acids. Original data processing: Nucleated cell number was recorded as an estimate derived from reference gene primer amplification. Data came from immunoSEQ multiplex PCR; TCRdb stores just in-frame clones and leaves some out. D and trimming were read from the DNA, whereas the V and J calls and clone size are those reported in that table. The sample consists of about 280,000 clones, about nine tenths of them appearing once.

This receptor was obtained from a man aged 40-49 years with active or convalescent COVID-19. The sequenced sample consisted of peripheral blood. The rearrangement joins TRBV13 to TRBJ2-1; 11 bases line up with TRBD2. CDR3 sequence (DNA): TGTGCCAGCAGCTCATATAGCGGGGGGGCGCAGTTCTTC. Encoded protein: CASSSYSGGAQFF.